This TCR beta chain emerged from a study of blood T cell repertoires in COVID-19 (dated by TCRdb to 2020 to 2021). Regarding the study in general: The collaborator samples originated in the United States, Italy and Spain and spanned the acute and convalescent phases of COVID-19. HLA class I and class II types, where available, came from metadata supplied by the sample provider rather than from assay-based typing. The samples were drawn from the first 160 participants of the ongoing ImmuneRACE study and from 1,200 or so subjects provided by 6 global collaborators. Subjects who had been exposed to COVID-19, were actively infected with it, or had recovered from it provided the deeply sampled blood TCRbeta repertoires that made up the dataset. The material from the prospective study consisted of cDNA or gDNA derived from T cells, B-cell-depleted T cells, or PBMCs. The repertoires were made available in a free public database intended to serve as a resource for research on the immune response to SARS-CoV-2. A de-identified subject ID, COVID-19 status, age in years and sex were almost always included in the sample metadata. Here is what the overall study found, with its caveats: Clinical and demographic metadata were provided uncurated, with the amount varying by source and participant.

This clone occurred once. What this receptor recognizes is not known. No base-level quality is on record; no much larger clone is a single base apart. At the junction V is shortened by 2 bases and J by 2 bases, with 17 bases in between. The CDR3 sequence holds 16 residues, the cysteine and phenylalanine included. Left in the record is the CDR3 DNA by itself, 48 bases read in frame from the first base. According to the germline V gene, CDR1 reads SGHDT and CDR2 reads YYEEEE. Whole blood was collected in K2EDTA tubes by collaborating institutions according to the institutions' own protocols. For TCRbeta analysis, collaborators shipped samples in one of three forms: frozen whole blood, isolated PBMCs, or DNA extracted from either of those sample types. TCRbeta CDR3 regions were amplified from genomic DNA by means of the immunoSEQ Assay, a bias-controlled multiplex PCR. The original pipeline was this. Within the assay, amplification of reference gene primers was used to estimate how many nucleated cells each sample contained. Sequence reads were collapsed and filtered to measure the absolute abundance of every unique TCRbeta CDR3 rearrangement. For each sample, productive Simpson clonality was calculated as the square root of Simpson's diversity index across productive rearrangements. TCRdb obtained this table from immuneACCESS and retained in-frame rearrangements with V and J assigned. These tables miss some clones; where compared with another copy, unresolved V genes account for less than half of the shortfall, and the remainder is unexplained. V and J calls and clone size follow that table, whereas D and trimming were derived from the DNA. The sample table lists about 120,000 clones, about 88% of them with a count of one. The ten largest clones capture approximately 1.2% of the sample.

The V and J segments used are TRBV5-6 and TRBJ2-7, and the D gene may be TRBD2, 7 bases matching. The sequence came from an elderly woman with acute or convalescent COVID-19. Sequenced material: peripheral blood. The sequenced DNA: TGTGCCAGCAGCTTATTGCCGGCGGGGGCCACCTACGAGCAGTACTTC. It specifies CASSLLPAGATYEQYF.